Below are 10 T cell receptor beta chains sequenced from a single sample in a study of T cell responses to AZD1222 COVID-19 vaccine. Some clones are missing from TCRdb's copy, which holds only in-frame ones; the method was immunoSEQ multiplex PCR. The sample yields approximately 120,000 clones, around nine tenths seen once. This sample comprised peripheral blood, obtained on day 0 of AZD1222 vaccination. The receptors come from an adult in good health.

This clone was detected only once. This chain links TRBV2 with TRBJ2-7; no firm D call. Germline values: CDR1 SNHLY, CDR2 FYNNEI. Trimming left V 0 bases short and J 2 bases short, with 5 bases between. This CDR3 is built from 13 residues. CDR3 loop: CASSEAGTYEQYF. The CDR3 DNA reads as TGTGCCAGCAGTGAAGCGGGCACCTACGAGCAGTACTTC.

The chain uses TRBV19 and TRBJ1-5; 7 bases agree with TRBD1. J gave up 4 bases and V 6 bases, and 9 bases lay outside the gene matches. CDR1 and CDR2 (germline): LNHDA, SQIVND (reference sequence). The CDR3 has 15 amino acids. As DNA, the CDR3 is TGTGCCAGTAGCCCACGGGACAGAGGAAATCAGCCCCAGCATTTT. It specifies CASSPRDRGNQPQHF. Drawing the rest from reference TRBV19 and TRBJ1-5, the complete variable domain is DGGITQSPKYLFRKEGQNVTLSCEQNLNHDAMYWYRQDPGQGLRLIYYSQIVNDFQKGDIAEGYSVSREKKESFPLTVTSAQKNPTAFYLCASSPRDRGNQPQHFGDGTRLSIL.

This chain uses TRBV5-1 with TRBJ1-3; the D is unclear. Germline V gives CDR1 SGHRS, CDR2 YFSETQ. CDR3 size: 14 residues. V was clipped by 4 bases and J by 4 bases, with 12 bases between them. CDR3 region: CASSQPGGGNTIYF. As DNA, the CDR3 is TGCGCCAGCAGCCAGCCAGGTGGCGGAAACACCATATATTTT.

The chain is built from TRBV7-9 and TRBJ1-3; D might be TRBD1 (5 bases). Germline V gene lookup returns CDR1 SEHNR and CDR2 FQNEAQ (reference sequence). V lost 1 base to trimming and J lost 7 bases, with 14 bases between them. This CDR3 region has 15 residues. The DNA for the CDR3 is TGTGCCAGCAGCTTAGTGGCAGGGATAATGAACACCATATATTTT. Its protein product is CASSLVAGIMNTIYF.

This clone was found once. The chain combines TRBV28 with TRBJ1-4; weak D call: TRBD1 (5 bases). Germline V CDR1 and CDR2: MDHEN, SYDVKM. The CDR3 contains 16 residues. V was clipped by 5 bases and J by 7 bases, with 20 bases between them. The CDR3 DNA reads TGTGCCAGCAGTCCAAATGGGGCAGGGAGGAGTGAAAAACTGTTTTTT. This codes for CASSPNGAGRSEKLFF.

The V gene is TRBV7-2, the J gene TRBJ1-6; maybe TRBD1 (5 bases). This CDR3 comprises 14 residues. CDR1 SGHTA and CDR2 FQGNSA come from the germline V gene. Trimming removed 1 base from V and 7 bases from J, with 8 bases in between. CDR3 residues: CASSLGQLNSPLHF. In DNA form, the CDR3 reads TGTGCCAGCAGCTTAGGACAGTTAAATTCACCCCTCCACTTT. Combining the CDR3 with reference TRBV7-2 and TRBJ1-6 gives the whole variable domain GAGVSQSPSNKVTEKGKDVELRCDPISGHTALYWYRQSLGQGLEFLIYFQGNSAPDKSGLPSDRFSAERTGGSVSTLTIQRTQQEDSAVYLCASSLGQLNSPLHFGNGTRLTVT.

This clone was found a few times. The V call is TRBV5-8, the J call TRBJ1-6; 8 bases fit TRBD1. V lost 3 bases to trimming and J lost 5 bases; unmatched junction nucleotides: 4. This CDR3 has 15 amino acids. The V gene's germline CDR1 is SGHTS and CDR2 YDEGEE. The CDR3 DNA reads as TGTGCCAGCAGCTACGACAGGGGAGATAATTCACCCCTCCACTTT. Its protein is CASSYDRGDNSPLHF. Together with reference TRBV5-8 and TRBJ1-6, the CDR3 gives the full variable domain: EAGVTQSPTHLIKTRGQQATLRCSPISGHTSVYWYQQALGLGLQFLLWYDEGEERNRGNFPPRFSGRQFPNYSSELNVNALELEDSALYLCASSYDRGDNSPLHFGNGTRLTVT.

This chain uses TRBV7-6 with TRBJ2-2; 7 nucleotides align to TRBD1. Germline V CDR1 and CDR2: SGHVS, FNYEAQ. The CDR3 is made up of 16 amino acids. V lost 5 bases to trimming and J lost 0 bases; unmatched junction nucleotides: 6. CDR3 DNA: TGTGCCAGCAGCCGGGGACAGCTTACGAACACCGGGGAGCTGTTTTTT. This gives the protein CASSRGQLTNTGELFF.

CDR3 in amino acids: CASSQHLAGGSDTQYF. The CDR3 DNA reads as TGCGCCAGCAGCCAACACCTAGCGGGAGGATCAGATACGCAGTATTTT. This sequence joins TRBV5-1 and TRBJ2-3; 11 bases map to TRBD2. V lost 4 bases, J lost 4 bases, and 8 bases stayed unmatched. From germline, CDR1 is SGHRS and CDR2 YFSETQ. The CDR3 runs 16 residues.

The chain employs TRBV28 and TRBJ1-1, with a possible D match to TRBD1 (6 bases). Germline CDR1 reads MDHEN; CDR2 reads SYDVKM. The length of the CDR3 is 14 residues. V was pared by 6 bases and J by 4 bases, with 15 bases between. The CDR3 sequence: CASRRGGLVTEAFF. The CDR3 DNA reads TGTGCCAGCAGACGAGGGGGGCTGGTCACTGAAGCTTTCTTT.